Presented here are 16 T cell receptor beta chains from one specimen sequenced in a study of OX40 agonist ivuxolimab in advanced cancers. Profiling relied on immunoSEQ multiplex PCR, and the TCRdb table lists in-frame clones only, not all of them. The repertoire consists of approximately 66,000 clones, with 80% to 85% occurring once and the leading ten covering approximately 3.2%. The source was CD4+ or CD8+ T cells sorted from blood, collected in a trial of the OX40 agonist ivuxolimab. These receptor sequences come from an adult with an advanced solid tumor such as melanoma, head and neck, liver or kidney cancer.

The chain couples TRBV7-9 to TRBJ1-5; 7 nucleotides match TRBD1. The trim removed 6 bases at V and 2 bases at J, leaving 16 bases unmatched. Germline V gene data show CDR1 as SEHNR and CDR2 as FQNEAQ (reference sequence). This CDR3 contains 18 residues. In nucleotides, the CDR3 is TGTGCCAGCAGTCTCGGTACGACAGGGAGGGGGGGCAATCAGCCCCAGCATTTT. Protein product: CASSLGTTGRGGNQPQHF.

The chain carries TRBV7-3 and TRBJ1-1; TRBD1 agrees at 7 bases. The CDR3 is made up of 14 amino acids. Germline loops: CDR1 SGHTA, CDR2 FQGTGA. V was pared by 3 bases and J by 4 bases, with 5 bases of the junction left unmatched. The CDR3 protein is CASSLTGMGTEAFF. CDR3 nucleotide sequence: TGTGCCAGCAGCTTGACAGGGATGGGCACTGAAGCTTTCTTT.

The chain couples TRBV4-2 to TRBJ2-7; no definite D call. The V gene lost 1 base and the J gene lost 0 bases, with 10 bases spanning the gap. The CDR3 spans 15 residues. Germline V gene data show CDR1 as LGHNA and CDR2 as YNFKEQ. The DNA for the CDR3 is TGTGCCAGCAGCCAAGCGGCAGAGAGCTCCTACGAGCAGTACTTC. This sequence encodes CASSQAAESSYEQYF.

The chain joins TRBV28 to TRBJ2-6; D call uncertain. Germline CDR1 is MDHEN and CDR2 is SYDVKM. This CDR3 is 15 amino acids long. Trimming pared 6 bases from V and 0 bases from J, leaving 9 bases between. CDR3 in DNA: TGTGCCAGCAGATCCCCAGCCTCTGGGGCCAACGTCCTGACTTTC. Translation: CASRSPASGANVLTF. The whole variable domain, remainder taken from reference TRBV28 and TRBJ2-6, is DVKVTQSSRYLVKRTGEKVFLECVQDMDHENMFWYRQDPGLGLRLIYFSYDVKMKEKGDIPEGYSVSREKKERFSLILESASTNQTSMYLCASRSPASGANVLTFGAGSRLTVL.

J is TRBJ1-2 and V is TRBV30; TRBD1 agrees at 9 bases. J gave up 4 bases and V 0 bases, and 3 bases lay outside the gene matches. Germline V gene lookup returns CDR1 GTSNPN and CDR2 SVGIG (reference sequence). The CDR3 has 14 residues. The CDR3 coding sequence is TGTGCCTGGAGTGTCCGGGGACAGGGCTATGGCTACACCTTC. This gives the protein CAWSVRGQGYGYTF.

V usage is TRBV7-9 and J usage is TRBJ2-1, with D possibly being TRBD2 (7 bases). The CDR3 runs 15 residues. The V end was cut by 5 bases, the J end by 4 bases, with 15 bases between. CDR1 is SEHNR, CDR2 FQNEAQ, per germline (reference sequence). Here the CDR3 reads CASSPRGAFYNEQFF. The CDR3 coding sequence is TGTGCCAGCAGCCCCCGGGGGGCCTTTTACAATGAGCAGTTCTTC.

The chain uses TRBV11-2 and TRBJ1-1, with a possible D match to TRBD1 (5 bases). This CDR3 contains 16 residues. V was clipped by 1 base and J by 1 base, with 13 bases between them. Germline V gene data show CDR1 as SGHAT and CDR2 as FQNNGV. As DNA, the CDR3 is TGTGCCAGCAGCTTAGGCGGGAAGGGGAGGAACACTGAAGCTTTCTTT. Translating it yields CASSLGGKGRNTEAFF. The full variable domain, in which reference TRBV11-2 and TRBJ1-1 provide the parts outside the CDR3, is EAGVAQSPRYKIIEKRQSVAFWCNPISGHATLYWYQQILGQGPKLLIQFQNNGVVDDSQLPKDRFSAERLKGVDSTLKIQPAKLEDSAVYLCASSLGGKGRNTEAFFGQGTRLTVV.

V and J are TRBV5-1 and TRBJ2-1; 7 bases are shared with TRBD2. This CDR3 contains 16 residues. J gave up 7 bases and V 4 bases, and 14 bases lay outside the gene matches. Germline V gene lookup returns CDR1 SGHRS and CDR2 YFSETQ. The DNA for the CDR3 is TGCGCCAGCAGCAGGATCCCACAGGCCGGGGGGAATGAGCAGTTCTTC. Protein sequence: CASSRIPQAGGNEQFF.

This clone was counted once. As DNA, the CDR3 is TGCGCCAGCAGCCAACGATGGGAGACAGCCTACGAGCAGTACTTC. It translates to CASSQRWETAYEQYF. The V and J genes are TRBV4-3 and TRBJ2-7; D is possibly TRBD1 or TRBD2 (5 bases each). The length of the CDR3 is 15 residues. Germline CDR1 LGHNA, CDR2 YSLEER. V was pared by 2 bases and J by 2 bases, with 13 bases between.

This chain joins TRBV30 and TRBJ1-4; tentatively, D is TRBD1 (5 bases). CDR3 length: 13 residues. Germline CDR1 and CDR2: GTSNPN and SVGIG (reference sequence). V was shortened by 3 bases and J by 4 bases, with 9 bases between the two germline ends. The chain's CDR3 is CAWRGRGNEKLFF. The CDR3 bases are TGTGCCTGGAGGGGTAGGGGTAATGAAAAACTGTTTTTT.

A single count supports this clone. The CDR3 spells CASRGQGFRNTIYF. For the CDR3, the DNA is TGTGCCAGTCGAGGACAGGGATTTCGAAACACCATATATTTT. The V and J genes are TRBV6-1 and TRBJ1-3, with 8 bases identical to TRBD1. Germline V lookup: CDR1 MNHNS, CDR2 SASEGT. J lost 5 bases, V lost 9 bases, and 9 bases had no gene match. The CDR3 contains 14 residues.

The V and J genes are TRBV30 and TRBJ2-1, with D possibly being TRBD1 (5 bases). V lost 5 bases, J lost 5 bases, and 19 bases lay in between. The CDR3 spans 15 residues. Germline CDR1 reads GTSNPN; CDR2 reads SVGIG (reference sequence). The CDR3 nucleotides read TGTGCCTGGGTGGGGCGAAGACTTACTAACAATGAGCAGTTCTTC. Translated: CAWVGRRLTNNEQFF.

The chain joins TRBV18 to TRBJ2-3, with 9 bases identical to TRBD1. The CDR3 is made up of 15 amino acids. Germline CDR1 reads KGHSH; CDR2 reads LQKENI. Germline trimming cut 3 bases from V and 1 base from J; bases unmatched to any gene: 2. The CDR3 region is CASSPGQGGTDTQYF. CDR3 coding DNA: TGTGCCAGCTCACCGGGACAGGGTGGCACAGATACGCAGTATTTT.

V is TRBV27 and J is TRBJ2-2, with TRBD2 matching 10 bases. The CDR3 length is 15 residues. V lost 4 bases and J lost 3; bases outside the gene matches: 2. Per germline, CDR1 MNHEY and CDR2 SMNVEV (reference sequence). The CDR3 reads CASSSLAGYTGELFF. The CDR3 DNA is TGTGCCAGCAGTTCACTAGCGGGGTACACCGGGGAGCTGTTTTTT.

The CDR3 DNA reads TGTGCCAGCAGTTATTCTCGGGCCCGTGCGGAGAGCTCCTACAATGAGCAGTTCTTC. It specifies CASSYSRARAESSYNEQFF. The chain joins TRBV6-9 to TRBJ2-1; D ambiguous. Trimming removed 0 bases at V and 0 bases at J, with 18 bases between. CDR1 is MNHGY and CDR2 is SVAAGI in the germline V gene. This CDR3 is built from 19 residues.

This chain joins TRBV5-4 and TRBJ2-1; no clear D. The germline gives CDR1 SGHNT, CDR2 YYREEE (reference sequence). V was pared by 4 bases and J by 1 base, with 15 bases between. The length of the CDR3 is 16 residues. CDR3 protein: CASSVAPVGSYNEQFF. The CDR3 coding sequence is TGTGCCAGCAGCGTAGCCCCGGTCGGGTCCTACAATGAGCAGTTCTTC.